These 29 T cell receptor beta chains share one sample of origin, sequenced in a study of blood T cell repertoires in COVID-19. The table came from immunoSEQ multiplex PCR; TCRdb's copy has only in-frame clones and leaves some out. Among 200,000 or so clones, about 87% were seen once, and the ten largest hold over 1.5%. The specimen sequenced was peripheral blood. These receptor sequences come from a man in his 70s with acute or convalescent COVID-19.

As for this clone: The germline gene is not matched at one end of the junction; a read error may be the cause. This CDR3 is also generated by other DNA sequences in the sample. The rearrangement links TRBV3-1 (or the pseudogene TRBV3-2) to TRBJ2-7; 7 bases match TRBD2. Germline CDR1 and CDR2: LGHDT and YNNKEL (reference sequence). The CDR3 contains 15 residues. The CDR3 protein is CASSQDLGGTYEQYF. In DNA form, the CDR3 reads TGTGCCAGCAGCCAAGATTTGGGGGGGACCTACGAGCAGTACTTT.

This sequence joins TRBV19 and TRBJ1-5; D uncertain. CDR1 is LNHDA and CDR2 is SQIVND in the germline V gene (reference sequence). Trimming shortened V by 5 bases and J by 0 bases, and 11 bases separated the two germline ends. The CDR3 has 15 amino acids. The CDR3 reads CASSHSFYSNQPQHF. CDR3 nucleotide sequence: TGTGCCAGTAGTCACAGCTTTTATAGCAATCAGCCCCAGCATTTT.

DNA for the CDR3: TGTGCCAGCAGTCCGATGAGAGGCGCCGGGGCCAACGTCCTGACTTTC. As protein: CASSPMRGAGANVLTF. The rearrangement links TRBV28 to TRBJ2-6; D is uncertain. The germline V gene encodes CDR1 MDHEN and CDR2 SYDVKM. The CDR3 runs 16 residues. Trimming left V 5 bases short and J 4 bases short, with 15 bases between.

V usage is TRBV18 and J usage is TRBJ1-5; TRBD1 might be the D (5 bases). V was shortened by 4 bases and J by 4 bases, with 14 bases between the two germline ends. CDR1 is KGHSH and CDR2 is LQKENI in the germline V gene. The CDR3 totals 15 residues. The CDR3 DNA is TGTGCCAGCTCACTGTTTCAACAGGAGAATCAGCCCCAGCATTTT. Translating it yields CASSLFQQENQPQHF. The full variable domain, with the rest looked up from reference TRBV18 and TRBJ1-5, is NAGVMQNPRHLVRRRGQEARLRCSPMKGHSHVYWYRQLPEEGLKFMVYLQKENIIDESGMPKERFSAEFPKEGPSILRIQQVVRGDSAAYFCASSLFQQENQPQHFGDGTRLSIL.

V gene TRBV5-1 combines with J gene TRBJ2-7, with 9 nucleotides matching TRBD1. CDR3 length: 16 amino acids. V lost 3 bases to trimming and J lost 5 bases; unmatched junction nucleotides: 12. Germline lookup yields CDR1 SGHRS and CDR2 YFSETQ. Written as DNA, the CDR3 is TGCGCCAGCAGCTGGGGGGCCGGGACAGGGCTTAACGAGCAGTACTTC. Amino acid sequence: CASSWGAGTGLNEQYF.

CDR3 loop: CATSASGTANTEAFF. The CDR3 DNA reads TGTGCCACCAGTGCGTCAGGGACAGCCAACACTGAAGCTTTCTTT. The rearrangement links TRBV24-1 to TRBJ1-1, with 7 bases lining up with TRBD1. V was pared by 5 bases and J by 2 bases, with 7 bases of the junction left unmatched. The CDR3 is 15 amino acids. Germline CDR1 KGHDR, CDR2 SFDVKD.

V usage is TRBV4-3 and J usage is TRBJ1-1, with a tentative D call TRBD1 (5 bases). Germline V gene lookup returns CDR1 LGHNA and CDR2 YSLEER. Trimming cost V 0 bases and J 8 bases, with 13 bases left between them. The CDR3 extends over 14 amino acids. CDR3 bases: TGCGCCAGCAGCCAAGATTCAAAAGGGGCGGAAGCTTTCTTT. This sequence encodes CASSQDSKGAEAFF.

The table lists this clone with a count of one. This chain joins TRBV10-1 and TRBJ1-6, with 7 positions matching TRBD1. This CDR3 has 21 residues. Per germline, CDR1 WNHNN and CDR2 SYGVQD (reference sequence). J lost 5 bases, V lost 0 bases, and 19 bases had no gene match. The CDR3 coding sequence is TGCGCCAGCAGTGAGTCATTTACCGGGACAGTCAGAAGAGGAAATAATTCACCCCTCCACTTT. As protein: CASSESFTGTVRRGNNSPLHF.

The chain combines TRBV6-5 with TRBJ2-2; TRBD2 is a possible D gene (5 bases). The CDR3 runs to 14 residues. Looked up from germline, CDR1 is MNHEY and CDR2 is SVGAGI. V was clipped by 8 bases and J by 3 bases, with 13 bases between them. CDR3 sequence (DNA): TGTGCCAGCCACGAGGGCGGTGACACCGGGGAGCTGTTTTTT. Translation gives CASHEGGDTGELFF.

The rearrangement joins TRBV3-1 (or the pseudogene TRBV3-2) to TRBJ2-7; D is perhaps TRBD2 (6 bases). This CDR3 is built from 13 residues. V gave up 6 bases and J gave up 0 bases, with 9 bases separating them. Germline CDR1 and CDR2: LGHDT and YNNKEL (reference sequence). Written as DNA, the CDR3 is TGTGCCAGCAGACAGACTAGCTCCTACGAGCAGTACTTC. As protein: CASRQTSSYEQYF.

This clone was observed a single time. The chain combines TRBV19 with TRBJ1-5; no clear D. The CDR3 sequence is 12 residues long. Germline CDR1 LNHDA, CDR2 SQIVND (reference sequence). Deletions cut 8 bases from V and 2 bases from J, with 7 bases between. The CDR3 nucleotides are TGTGCCAGTGGGAGGGGCAATCAGCCCCAGCATTTT. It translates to CASGRGNQPQHF.

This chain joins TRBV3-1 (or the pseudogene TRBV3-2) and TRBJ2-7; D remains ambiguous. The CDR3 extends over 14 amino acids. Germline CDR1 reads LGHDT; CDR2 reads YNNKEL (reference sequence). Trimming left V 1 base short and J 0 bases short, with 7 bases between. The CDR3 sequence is CASSQAGNSYEQYF. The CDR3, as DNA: TGTGCCAGCAGCCAAGCAGGTAACTCCTACGAGCAGTACTTC.

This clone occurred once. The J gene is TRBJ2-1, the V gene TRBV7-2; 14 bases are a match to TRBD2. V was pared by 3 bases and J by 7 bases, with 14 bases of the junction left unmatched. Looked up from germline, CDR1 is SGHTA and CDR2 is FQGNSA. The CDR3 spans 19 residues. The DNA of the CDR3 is TGTGCCAGCAGCTTTACGACTAGCGGGAGGGCCTCGATTAGGAATGAGCAGTTCTTC. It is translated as CASSFTTSGRASIRNEQFF.

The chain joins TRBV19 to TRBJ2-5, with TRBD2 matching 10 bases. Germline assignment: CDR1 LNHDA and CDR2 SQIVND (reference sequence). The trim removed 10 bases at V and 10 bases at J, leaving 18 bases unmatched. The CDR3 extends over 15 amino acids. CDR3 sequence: CATSPFQASGSVQYF. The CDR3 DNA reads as TGTGCCACTTCCCCCTTCCAAGCTAGCGGGAGCGTCCAGTACTTC.

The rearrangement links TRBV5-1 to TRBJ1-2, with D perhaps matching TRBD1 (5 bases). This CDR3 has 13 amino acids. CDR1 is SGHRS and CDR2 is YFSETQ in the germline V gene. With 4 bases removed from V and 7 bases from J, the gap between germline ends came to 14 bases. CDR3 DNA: TGCGCCAGCAGCATAGACAGCTTGAGTGGCTACACCTTC. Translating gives CASSIDSLSGYTF.

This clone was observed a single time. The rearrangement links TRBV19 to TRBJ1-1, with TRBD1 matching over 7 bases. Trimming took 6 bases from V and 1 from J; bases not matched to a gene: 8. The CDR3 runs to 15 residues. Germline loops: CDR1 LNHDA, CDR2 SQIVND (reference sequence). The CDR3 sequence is CASRTGPRSNTEAFF. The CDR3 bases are TGTGCCAGTAGGACAGGGCCCCGGTCGAACACTGAAGCTTTCTTT.

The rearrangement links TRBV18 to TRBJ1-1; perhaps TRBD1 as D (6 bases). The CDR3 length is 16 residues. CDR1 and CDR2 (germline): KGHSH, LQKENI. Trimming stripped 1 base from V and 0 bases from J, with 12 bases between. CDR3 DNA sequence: TGTGCCAGCTCACCACGGGCAGGGGTCATGAACACTGAAGCTTTCTTT. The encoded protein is CASSPRAGVMNTEAFF.

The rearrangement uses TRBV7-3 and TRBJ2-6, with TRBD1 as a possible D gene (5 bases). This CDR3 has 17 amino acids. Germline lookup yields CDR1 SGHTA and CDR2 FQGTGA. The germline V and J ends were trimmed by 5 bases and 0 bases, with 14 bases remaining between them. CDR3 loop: CASSQLGRRSGANVLTF. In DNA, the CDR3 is TGTGCCAGCAGCCAACTGGGGCGGCGCTCTGGGGCCAACGTCCTGACTTTC.

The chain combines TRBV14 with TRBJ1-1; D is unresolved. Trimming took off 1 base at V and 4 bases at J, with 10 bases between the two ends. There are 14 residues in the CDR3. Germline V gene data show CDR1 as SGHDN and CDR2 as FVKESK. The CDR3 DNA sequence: TGTGCCAGCAGCCAAGTGACCAGGCGCACTGAAGCTTTCTTT. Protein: CASSQVTRRTEAFF.

CDR3 DNA sequence: TGTGCCACCAGTGGGACAGCAGTTGGCTACACCTTC. Translating it yields CATSGTAVGYTF. The chain combines TRBV24-1 with TRBJ1-2; D might be TRBD1 (6 bases). Germline-derived CDR1 and CDR2 are KGHDR and SFDVKD. V lost 5 bases to trimming and J lost 7 bases, with 10 bases between them. This CDR3 has 12 residues.

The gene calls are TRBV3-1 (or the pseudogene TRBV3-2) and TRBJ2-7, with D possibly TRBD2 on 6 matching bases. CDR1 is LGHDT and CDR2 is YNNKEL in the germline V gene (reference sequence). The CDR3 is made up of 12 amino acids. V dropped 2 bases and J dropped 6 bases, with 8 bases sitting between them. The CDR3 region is CASSQTSSEQYF. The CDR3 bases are TGTGCCAGCAGCCAAACTAGCTCCGAGCAGTACTTC.

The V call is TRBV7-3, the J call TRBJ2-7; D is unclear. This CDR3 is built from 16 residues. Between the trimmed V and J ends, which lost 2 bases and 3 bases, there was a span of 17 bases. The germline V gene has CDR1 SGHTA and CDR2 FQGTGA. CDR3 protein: CASSLVFRVAHYEQYF. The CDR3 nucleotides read TGTGCCAGCAGCTTAGTATTTCGGGTTGCCCACTACGAGCAGTACTTC. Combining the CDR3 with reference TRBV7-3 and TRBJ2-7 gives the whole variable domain GAGVSQTPSNKVTEKGKYVELRCDPISGHTALYWYRQSLGQGPEFLIYFQGTGAADDSGLPNDRFFAVRPEGSVSTLKIQRTERGDSAVYLCASSLVFRVAHYEQYFGPGTRLTVT.

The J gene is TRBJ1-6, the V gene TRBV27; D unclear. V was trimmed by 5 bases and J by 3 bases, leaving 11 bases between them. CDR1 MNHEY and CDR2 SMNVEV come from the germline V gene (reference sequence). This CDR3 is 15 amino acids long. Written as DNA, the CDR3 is TGTGCCAGCAGTCCGCGGTCGCTCTATAATTCACCCCTCCACTTT. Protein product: CASSPRSLYNSPLHF.

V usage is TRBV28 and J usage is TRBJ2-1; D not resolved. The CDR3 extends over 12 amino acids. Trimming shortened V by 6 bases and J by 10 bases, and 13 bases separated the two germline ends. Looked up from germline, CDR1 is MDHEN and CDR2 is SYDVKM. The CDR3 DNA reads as TGTGCCAGCAGGTCTATTTTGTTGGAGCAGTTCTTC. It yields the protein CASRSILLEQFF.

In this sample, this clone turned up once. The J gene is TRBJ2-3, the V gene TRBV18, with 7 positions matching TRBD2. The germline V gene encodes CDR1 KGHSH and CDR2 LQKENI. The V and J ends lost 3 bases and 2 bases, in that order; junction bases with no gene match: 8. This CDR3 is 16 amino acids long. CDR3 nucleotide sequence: TGTGCCAGCTCACCGGTAGTCGGGGGGACCACAGATACGCAGTATTTT. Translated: CASSPVVGGTTDTQYF.

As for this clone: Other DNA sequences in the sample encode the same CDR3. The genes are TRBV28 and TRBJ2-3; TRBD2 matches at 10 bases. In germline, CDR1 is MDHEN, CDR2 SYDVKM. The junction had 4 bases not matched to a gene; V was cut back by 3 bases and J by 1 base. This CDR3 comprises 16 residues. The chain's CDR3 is CASSFQAGGRTDTQYF. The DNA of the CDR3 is TGTGCCAGCAGTTTTCAAGCGGGAGGGCGCACAGATACGCAGTATTTT.

CDR3 sequence reads: CASSPPGQAIRADTQYF. The CDR3 region has the DNA TGTGCCAGCTCACCCCCGGGACAGGCCATTCGGGCAGATACGCAGTATTTT. J is TRBJ2-3 and V is TRBV18; 8 bases match TRBD1. Germline CDR1 KGHSH, CDR2 LQKENI. The ends lost 3 bases at V and 4 bases at J; junction bases unmatched: 12. CDR3 size: 17 residues. Combining the CDR3 with reference TRBV18 and TRBJ2-3 gives the whole variable domain NAGVMQNPRHLVRRRGQEARLRCSPMKGHSHVYWYRQLPEEGLKFMVYLQKENIIDESGMPKERFSAEFPKEGPSILRIQQVVRGDSAAYFCASSPPGQAIRADTQYFGPGTRLTVL.

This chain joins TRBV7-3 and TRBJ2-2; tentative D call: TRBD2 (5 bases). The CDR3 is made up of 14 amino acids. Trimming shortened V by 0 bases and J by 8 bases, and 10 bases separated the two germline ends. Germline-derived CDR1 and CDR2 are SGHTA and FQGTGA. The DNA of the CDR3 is TGTGCCAGCAGCTTAACGTGGGAGACAGGGGAGCTGTTTTTT. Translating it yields CASSLTWETGELFF. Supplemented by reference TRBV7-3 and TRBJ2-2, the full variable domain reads GAGVSQTPSNKVTEKGKYVELRCDPISGHTALYWYRQSLGQGPEFLIYFQGTGAADDSGLPNDRFFAVRPEGSVSTLKIQRTERGDSAVYLCASSLTWETGELFFGEGSRLTVL.

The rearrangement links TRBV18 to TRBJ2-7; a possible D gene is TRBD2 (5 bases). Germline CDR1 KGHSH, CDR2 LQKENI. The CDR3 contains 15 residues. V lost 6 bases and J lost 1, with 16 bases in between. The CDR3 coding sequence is TGTGCCAGCTCGCAAGGCCTAGCAGCATCCTACGAGCAGTACTTC. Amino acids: CASSQGLAASYEQYF.